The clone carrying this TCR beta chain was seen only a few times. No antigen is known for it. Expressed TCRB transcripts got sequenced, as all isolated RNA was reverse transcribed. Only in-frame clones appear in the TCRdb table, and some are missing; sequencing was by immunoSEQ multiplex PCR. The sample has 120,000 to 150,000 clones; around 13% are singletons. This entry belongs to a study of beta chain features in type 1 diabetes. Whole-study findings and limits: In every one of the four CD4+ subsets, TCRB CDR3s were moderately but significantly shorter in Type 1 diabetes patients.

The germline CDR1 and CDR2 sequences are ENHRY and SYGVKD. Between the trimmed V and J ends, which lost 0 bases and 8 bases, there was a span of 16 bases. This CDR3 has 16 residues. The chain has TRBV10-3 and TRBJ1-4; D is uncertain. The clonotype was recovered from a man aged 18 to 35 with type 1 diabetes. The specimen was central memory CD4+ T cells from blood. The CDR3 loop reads CAISESMGSAVEKLFF. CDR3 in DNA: TGTGCCATCAGTGAGTCGATGGGCAGTGCAGTAGAAAAACTGTTTTTT.